The present TCR beta chain was sequenced within a study of Ad26.COV2.S vaccination and SARS-CoV-2 variants. In the study overall: In the COV1001 trial, the donor was in the Ad26.COV2.S arm. Each vaccinee took Ad26.COV2.S intramuscularly, once or twice 56 days apart.

Germline V lookup: CDR1 LGHDT, CDR2 YNNKEL (reference sequence). The CDR3 covers 15 residues. Trimming removed 3 bases at V and 2 bases at J, with 11 bases between. Libraries were prepared by immunoSEQ multiplex PCR; TCRdb keeps only in-frame clonotypes and omits some of them. The table has roughly 460,000 clones, 80% to 90% seen once. Treatment given: some 20 received Ad26.COV2.S at low or high dose, single or two shots; about 5 received placebo; per-sample allocation not given. The samples were gathered on day 63 after the first injection of vaccine or placebo. Ad26 vector vaccine expressed Wuhan-strain SARS-CoV-2 spike.

Sequencing was performed on peripheral blood, taken in a trial of Ad26.COV2.S vaccine versus placebo. This TCR was recovered from a person aged 18-60 years who received the Ad26.COV2.S COVID-19 vaccine or a placebo. The chain links TRBV3-1 (or the pseudogene TRBV3-2) to TRBJ1-5, with unresolved D. The CDR3 nucleotides are TGTGCCAGCAGCCAGGGCTTAGAGGGCAATCAGCCCCAGCATTTT. It codes for CASSQGLEGNQPQHF.